The 27 T cell receptor beta chains listed next were all sequenced from one sample in a study of CD8+ T cells in alopecia areata. In each case, RNA was isolated and then reverse transcribed into cDNA as the sequencing template. TCRdb keeps only in-frame clones here, not all; method: immunoSEQ multiplex PCR. The sample yields about 110,000 clones, without any singletons. The sequencing sample was made of lesional skin. The receptors come from a C3H/HeJ mouse with alopecia areata. The MHC haplotype recorded for the strain is H2-k.

This clone was seen only a few times. Gene labels here are mouse ones. Sequencing ends 4 residues short of the CDR3 end; the germline J gene provides the rest. This chain uses TRBV1 with TRBJ2-1; 7 bases are shared with TRBD1. V lost 2 bases, J lost 2 bases, and 6 bases stayed unmatched. The CDR3 totals 16 residues. CDR1 NSQYPW and CDR2 LRSPGD come from the germline V gene (reference sequence). The CDR3: CTCSAKETGYYAEQFF. The CDR3 DNA, read in part, is TGCACCTGCAGTGCAAAAGAGACAGGGTACTATGCT. Filled out from reference TRBV1 and TRBJ2-1, the complete variable domain reads VTLLEQNPRWRLVPRGQAVNLRCILKNSQYPWMSWYQQDLQKQLQWLFTLRSPGDKEVKSLPGADYLATRVTDTELRLQVANMSQGRTLYCTCSAKETGYYAEQFFGPGTRLTVL.

Turning to this clone: Genes and germline are mouse. The read terminates 4 residues before the CDR3 end, so the remaining end is supplied by the germline J gene. The V call is TRBV13-3, the J call TRBJ2-7; 9 bases agree with TRBD2. The germline CDR1 and CDR2 sequences are NNHDY and SYVADS. CDR3 size: 14 residues. CDR3 DNA (partial): TGTGCCAGCAGTGAGCCTGGGGGGGGTTAT. This gives the protein CASSEPGGGY. The full CDR3 reads CASSEPGGGYEQYF.

This clone was seen repeatedly, ten times or more. Here the gene names and germline are mouse. The read comes to an end 4 residues before the CDR3 does, leaving the germline J gene to fill in the end. This chain links TRBV13-1 with TRBJ1-1, with 7 positions matching TRBD1. The length of the CDR3 is 13 residues. Per germline, CDR1 NSHNY and CDR2 SYGAGN. The J segment lost 0 bases and the V segment lost 6 bases, leaving 2 bases of the junction unmatched. The CDR3: CASKGQKNTEVFF. The covered CDR3 bases are TGTGCCAGCAAGGGACAGAAGAACACA.

This clone was seen more than once but under ten times. Gene names and germline match the mouse. The sequence runs out 4 residues before the end of the CDR3; the remainder is reconstructed from the germline J gene. The genes are TRBV1 and TRBJ2-7, with TRBD1 matching 7 bases. Germline V gene data show CDR1 as NSQYPW and CDR2 as LRSPGD (reference sequence). The CDR3 contains 14 residues. Losses at the gene ends were 5 bases for V and 3 bases for J; bases not matched to a gene: 7. The sequenced part of the CDR3 DNA is TGCACCTGCAGTCCCCCGACAGGGATCTAT. Residues: CTCSPPTGIY. The complete CDR3 protein is CTCSPPTGIYEQYF. Variable domain in full (rest from reference TRBV1 and TRBJ2-7): VTLLEQNPRWRLVPRGQAVNLRCILKNSQYPWMSWYQQDLQKQLQWLFTLRSPGDKEVKSLPGADYLATRVTDTELRLQVANMSQGRTLYCTCSPPTGIYEQYFGPGTRLTVL.

Of note for this clone: Mouse gene names apply. The read terminates 4 residues before the CDR3 end, so the remaining end is supplied by the germline J gene. V usage is TRBV13-3 and J usage is TRBJ2-1; D ambiguous. The germline V gene encodes CDR1 NNHDY and CDR2 SYVADS. The V gene lost 6 bases and the J gene lost 6 bases, with 13 bases spanning the gap. The CDR3 sequence is 13 residues long. CDR3 DNA (partial): TGTGCCAGCAAGACAAGCCTCTTTGCT. This gives the protein CASKTSLFA. The complete CDR3 sequence is CASKTSLFAEQFF.

This clone was found a few times. Gene and germline names: mouse. The sequenced fragment ends 4 residues before the CDR3 boundary, so the rest is inferred from the germline J gene. The chain combines TRBV17 with TRBJ2-7, with TRBD1 as a possible D gene (5 bases). The CDR3 sequence is 11 residues long. V lost 9 bases and J 0 bases, leaving 6 bases between the germline ends. CDR1 MNHDT and CDR2 YYDKIL come from the germline V gene. CDR3 protein: CARDNSYEQYF. CDR3 DNA (partial): TGTGCTAGGGACAACTCCTAT.

Regarding this clone: The gene symbols are mouse symbols. The sequence runs out 4 residues before the end of the CDR3; the remainder is reconstructed from the germline J gene. The chain uses TRBV1 and TRBJ1-4; 8 bases fit TRBD1. Germline V lookup: CDR1 NSQYPW, CDR2 LRSPGD (reference sequence). This CDR3 has 17 amino acids. Unmatched junction bases numbered 6, after V lost 0 bases and J lost 3 bases. The CDR3 bases that were read are TGCACCTGCAGTGCAGACGGCAGGGGGCGTCCCAACGAA. Its protein product is CTCSADGRGRPNE. From start to end, the CDR3 is CTCSADGRGRPNERLFF.

This clone was seen at least ten times. Any gene name here is a mouse gene name. Read coverage stops 4 residues before the CDR3 terminus; the germline J gene supplies the remainder. V and J are TRBV13-3 and TRBJ2-1, with a weak D call TRBD1 (5 bases). Germline assignment: CDR1 NNHDY and CDR2 SYVADS. This CDR3 has 12 amino acids. Trimming shortened V by 8 bases and J by 1 base, and 7 bases separated the two germline ends. The CDR3 bases that were read are TGTGCCAGAGACAGAAACTATGCT. Encoded protein: CARDRNYA. The full CDR3 reads CARDRNYAEQFF.

This clone was recorded many times. Genes here carry mouse names. The sequenced part of the CDR3 DNA is TGTGCCAGCAGTCCACTGGGGGGAGGAGGTGCAGAA. It encodes CASSPLGGGGAE. The CDR3 reads in full as CASSPLGGGGAETLYF. The chain joins TRBV13-3 to TRBJ2-3; 9 bases agree with TRBD2. The read halts 4 residues ahead of the CDR3 end, with the missing end drawn from the germline J gene. CDR1 is NNHDY and CDR2 is SYVADS in the germline V gene. This CDR3 contains 16 residues. With V trimmed by 4 bases and J by 1 base, 7 bases remained unmatched.

A word on this clone: The germline and genes are mouse ones. Read data end 4 residues before the CDR3 end; the end is taken from the germline J gene. The gene calls are TRBV1 and TRBJ2-4; a possible D gene is TRBD2 (7 bases). The germline CDR1 and CDR2 sequences are NSQYPW and LRSPGD (reference sequence). V dropped 1 base and J dropped 2 bases, with 10 bases sitting between them. The CDR3 contains 15 residues. The DNA read from the CDR3 is TGCACCTGCAGTGCAGGGGGGGCCCTTCAAAAC. This translates into CTCSAGGALQN. The full CDR3 protein reads CTCSAGGALQNTLYF. Supplemented by reference TRBV1 and TRBJ2-4, the full variable domain reads VTLLEQNPRWRLVPRGQAVNLRCILKNSQYPWMSWYQQDLQKQLQWLFTLRSPGDKEVKSLPGADYLATRVTDTELRLQVANMSQGRTLYCTCSAGGALQNTLYFGAGTRLSVL.

Only a few counts were recorded for this clone. Mouse gene names and germline throughout. Read data end 4 residues before the CDR3 end; the end is taken from the germline J gene. The chain has TRBV1 and TRBJ2-1; tentative D call: TRBD1 (6 bases). This CDR3 contains 13 residues. Germline V gene sequence: CDR1 NSQYPW, CDR2 LRSPGD (reference sequence). The CDR3 sequence: CTCSVRGGAEQFF. Incomplete CDR3 DNA: TGCACCTGCAGTGTCAGGGGAGGGGCT.

On this clone: Mouse gene names and germline throughout. The read comes to an end 4 residues before the CDR3 does, leaving the germline J gene to fill in the end. The gene calls are TRBV1 and TRBJ2-1; a possible D gene is TRBD1 (6 bases). CDR1 NSQYPW and CDR2 LRSPGD come from the germline V gene (reference sequence). Trimming took 0 bases from V and 5 from J, leaving 11 bases between them. The CDR3 contains 15 residues. CDR3 DNA (partial): TGCACCTGCAGTGCAGATTTTCGGGACAATGCT. Translated: CTCSADFRDNA. The CDR3 in full is CTCSADFRDNAEQFF.

This clone was seen only a few times. Gene labels here are mouse ones. From the germline J gene comes the end of the CDR3, since the read stops 4 residues before it. This same CDR3 is encoded by further DNA sequences in the sample. This sequence joins TRBV13-1 and TRBJ2-4, with D maybe TRBD1 (5 bases). Trimming took off 3 bases at V and 0 bases at J, with 8 bases between the two ends. The CDR3 has 14 amino acids. Germline V gives CDR1 NSHNY, CDR2 SYGAGN. Here the CDR3 reads CASSGQGSQNTLYF. The sequenced CDR3 bases are TGTGCCAGCAGTGGGCAGGGTAGTCAAAAC.

The sample holds a few counts of this clone. The gene symbols are mouse symbols. The read gets to within 4 residues of the CDR3 end, and the germline J gene fills in the rest. The V and J genes are TRBV1 and TRBJ2-5, with D possibly matching TRBD1 (5 bases). Germline CDR1 is NSQYPW and CDR2 is LRSPGD (reference sequence). V was trimmed by 3 bases and J by 1 base, leaving 14 bases between them. This CDR3 contains 16 residues. CDR3 region: CTCSADLREDQDTQYF. CDR3 bases read: TGCACCTGCAGTGCCGATCTCAGGGAGGACCAAGAC.

This clone turned up a few times. The gene symbols are mouse symbols. The read is 4 residues too short to cover the CDR3 end, so that end is filled in from the germline J gene. The chain joins TRBV14 to TRBJ2-7, with D possibly TRBD1 on 6 matching bases. Germline V lookup: CDR1 SGHDT, CDR2 FRDEAV. Deletions cut 5 bases from V and 3 bases from J, with 9 bases between. The CDR3 totals 12 residues. The CDR3: CASSRGHYEQYF. CDR3 DNA (partial): TGTGCCAGCAGCCGGGGACACTAT.

Regarding this clone: Genes here carry mouse names. The read ends 4 residues shy of where the CDR3 ends; the end is completed using the germline J gene. The chain uses TRBV1 and TRBJ1-2, with D possibly TRBD1 on 5 matching bases. CDR1 and CDR2 from the germline V gene are NSQYPW and LRSPGD (reference sequence). Trimming pared 4 bases from V and 0 bases from J, leaving 9 bases between. The CDR3 runs to 14 residues. The CDR3 here is CTCSDRPTNSDYTF. The covered CDR3 bases are TGCACCTGCAGTGACAGGCCCACAAACTCC. Using reference TRBV1 and TRBJ1-2 for the parts outside the CDR3, the full variable domain is VTLLEQNPRWRLVPRGQAVNLRCILKNSQYPWMSWYQQDLQKQLQWLFTLRSPGDKEVKSLPGADYLATRVTDTELRLQVANMSQGRTLYCTCSDRPTNSDYTFGSGTRLLVI.

With regard to this clone: The genes are named according to mouse. The CDR3 bases that were read are TGCACCTGCAGTGCAGATCTCAGCAGGGCCAACACA. Encoded protein: CTCSADLSRANT. The complete CDR3 reads CTCSADLSRANTEVFF. This sequence joins TRBV1 and TRBJ1-1, with a tentative D call TRBD1 (5 bases). The CDR3 end lies 4 residues beyond the end of the read and is filled in from the germline J gene. The V end lost 0 bases, the J end lost 2 bases, and 13 bases lay between the germline ends. The CDR3 loop spans 16 amino acids. Looked up from germline, CDR1 is NSQYPW and CDR2 is LRSPGD (reference sequence).

Details on this clone: The gene symbols are mouse symbols. The CDR3 goes on 4 residues after the read ends, and that part is filled in from the germline J gene. The gene calls are TRBV19 and TRBJ1-2; 7 nucleotides line up with TRBD1. Trimming removed 0 bases from V and 0 bases from J; junction bases left unmatched: 2. The germline V gene encodes CDR1 FNHDT and CDR2 SITEND (reference sequence). The CDR3 length is 15 residues. The covered CDR3 bases are TGTGCCAGCAGTATAGCAGGGGGTCCAAACTCC. This translates into CASSIAGGPNS. The full CDR3 protein is CASSIAGGPNSDYTF.

Concerning this clone: Genes here carry mouse names. Sequencing ends 4 residues short of the CDR3 end; the germline J gene provides the rest. The gene calls are TRBV19 and TRBJ2-4; perhaps TRBD2 as D (5 bases). Germline assignment: CDR1 FNHDT and CDR2 SITEND (reference sequence). V lost 4 bases, J lost 0 bases, and 12 bases lay in between. The CDR3 covers 15 residues. CDR3 DNA (partial): TGTGCCAGCAGTTCCTCTCTGGGTAGTCAAAAC. As protein: CASSSSLGSQN. Given in full, the CDR3 is CASSSSLGSQNTLYF.

Regarding this clone: Mouse germline and gene names are used. CDR3 in amino acids: CASSDEGLGENTLYF. The sequenced part of the CDR3 DNA is TGTGCCAGCAGTGATGAGGGACTGGGCGAAAAC. The chain uses TRBV13-3 and TRBJ2-4; 9 bases line up with TRBD2. The missing CDR3 end, 4 residues past where the read stops, is filled in from the germline J gene. The CDR3 covers 15 residues. Germline CDR1 and CDR2: NNHDY and SYVADS.

About this clone: Genes and germline are mouse. The read terminates 4 residues ahead of where the CDR3 ends, so the germline J gene completes it. The chain uses TRBV1 and TRBJ2-5, with TRBD1 as a possible D gene (6 bases). CDR3 size: 14 residues. Germline V gene lookup returns CDR1 NSQYPW and CDR2 LRSPGD (reference sequence). The CDR3 bases that were read are TGCACCTGCAGTGCACCCGGGACATTAGAC. Protein product: CTCSAPGTLD. The whole CDR3 sequence reads CTCSAPGTLDTQYF.

As to this clone: Gene labels here are mouse ones. Read data end 4 residues before the CDR3 end; the end is taken from the germline J gene. The V and J genes are TRBV13-3 and TRBJ2-5; 9 bases map to TRBD1. The CDR3 extends over 14 amino acids. Germline CDR1 NNHDY, CDR2 SYVADS. CDR3 protein: CASRPTGGSDTQYF. CDR3 bases read: TGTGCCAGCAGGCCCACAGGGGGCAGCGAC.

The sample holds a few counts of this clone. Gene names and germline match the mouse. The missing CDR3 end, 4 residues past where the read stops, is filled in from the germline J gene. V is TRBV16 and J is TRBJ2-7; 7 nucleotides align to TRBD2. CDR3 size: 17 residues. Germline lookup yields CDR1 SGHSA and CDR2 FRNQAP. V shed 5 bases and J 0 bases; nucleotides not matched to a gene: 13. CDR3 sequence: CASSPPGGGESSYEQYF. The CDR3 bases that were read are TGTGCAAGCAGCCCTCCTGGCGGGGGGGAAAGCTCCTAT.

About this clone: Genes and germline come from the mouse. The observed sequence ends 4 residues before the CDR3 terminus, with the missing tail filled in from the germline J gene. The gene calls are TRBV19 and TRBJ2-5, with a tentative D call TRBD2 (6 bases). The germline V gene encodes CDR1 FNHDT and CDR2 SITEND (reference sequence). The CDR3 spans 15 residues. Trimming pared 0 bases from V and 1 base from J, leaving 9 bases between. CDR3 DNA (partial): TGTGCCAGCAGTATAGTCCCTGGGGACCAAGAC. This gives the protein CASSIVPGDQD. The full CDR3 is CASSIVPGDQDTQYF.

As regards this clone: Gene names denote mouse genes. The read halts 4 residues ahead of the CDR3 end, with the missing end drawn from the germline J gene. This chain uses TRBV13-3 with TRBJ2-2; D remains unclear. CDR3 length: 12 residues. CDR1 and CDR2 from the germline V gene are NNHDY and SYVADS. The V end was cut by 7 bases, the J end by 4 bases, with 8 bases between. The DNA read from the CDR3 is TGTGCCAGCTCCCACAGCACCGGG. Translated: CASSHSTG. The whole CDR3 sequence reads CASSHSTGQLYF.

This clone was found a few times. The genes and germline here are from mouse. From the germline J gene comes the end of the CDR3, since the read stops 4 residues before it. The chain uses TRBV13-1 and TRBJ1-2; D remains ambiguous. CDR1 is NSHNY, CDR2 SYGAGN, per germline. The CDR3 is made up of 12 amino acids. Trimming shortened V by 6 bases and J by 1 base, and 7 bases separated the two germline ends. Incomplete CDR3 DNA: TGTGCCAGCACTCGACAAAACTCC. Protein product: CASTRQNS. The full CDR3 protein reads CASTRQNSDYTF.

About this clone: Here the gene names and germline are mouse. The CDR3 loop is CASSDTGSDQDTQYF. The sequenced part of the CDR3 DNA is TGTGCCAGCAGTGATACTGGGAGCGACCAAGAC. The chain links TRBV13-3 to TRBJ2-5; D perhaps matches TRBD2 (6 bases). The read comes to an end 4 residues before the CDR3 does, leaving the germline J gene to fill in the end. This CDR3 has 15 residues. V shed 1 base and J shed 1 base, with 10 bases lying between them. Germline assignment: CDR1 NNHDY and CDR2 SYVADS.